The rows below give T cell receptor beta chains drawn from one sample of a study of T-cell memory formation after mild COVID-19. TCRdb recomputed calls from the 5' RACE reads with MiXCR, one row per CDR3 protein. The table shows around 310,000 distinct CDR3 sequences, with more than 15% occurring only once. The sequencing sample was made of PBMCs or a T cell subset sorted from them (not recorded which). The receptors derive from a man between 18 and 35 years old who had mild COVID-19 (a few samples of this study predate the infection). Cell type and time point are not known. CDR3s include the opening cysteine and the closing phenylalanine or tryptophan. The D gene is left open where the match is weak. Part of the rows lack a size; the others show once, few, many or a class for expanded clones.

>few|TRBJ2-1|.|TRBV2
CASSGGAWQFF
TGTGCCAGCAGTGGGGGAGCCTGGCAGTTCTTC
>.|TRBJ1-5|TRBD1|TRBV20-1
CSARNRGQGSNQPQHF
TGCAGTGCTAGAAATAGGGGACAGGGGTCGAATCAGCCCCAGCATTTT
>few|TRBJ2-1|TRBD2|TRBV6-5
CASSLLAGGGNEQFF
TGTGCCAGCAGTTTACTAGCGGGGGGGGGCAATGAGCAGTTCTTC
>few|TRBJ2-5|.|TRBV5-6
CASSRGQTQYF
TGTGCCAGCAGCCGGGGACAGACCCAGTACTTC
>.|TRBJ2-5|.|TRBV3-1
CASSQDLGKETQYF
TGTGCCAGCAGCCAAGATTTGGGAAAAGAGACCCAGTACTTC
>.|TRBJ2-2|TRBD2|TRBV7-2
CASSSPGTSQTGELFF
TGTGCCAGCAGCTCACCCGGGACTAGTCAGACCGGGGAGCTGTTTTTT
>.|TRBJ2-1|.|TRBV6-6
CASSSLGQSVTYNEQFF
TGTGCCAGCAGTTCCCTCGGACAGTCGGTCACCTACAATGAGCAGTTCTTC
>once|TRBJ1-1|.|TRBV10-3
CAIKGRGNTEAFF
TGTGCCATCAAGGGACGCGGGAACACTGAAGCTTTCTTT
>.|TRBJ1-1|.|TRBV9
CASSVVAGTEAFF
TGTGCCAGCAGCGTAGTGGCAGGAACTGAAGCTTTCTTT
>.|TRBJ2-7|.|TRBV20-1
CSARGGGGEQYF
TGCAGTGCCAGGGGCGGGGGCGGCGAGCAGTACTTC
>.|TRBJ2-3|TRBD2|TRBV4-3
CASSQQTSDTDTQYF
TGCGCCAGCAGCCAACAGACTAGCGACACAGATACGCAGTATTTT
>.|TRBJ1-1|.|TRBV18
CASSQIAGLDTEAFF
TGTGCCAGCTCACAAATTGCCGGGTTAGACACTGAAGCTTTCTTT
>.|TRBJ1-5|.|TRBV11-2
CASSLTASNQPQHF
TGTGCCAGCAGCTTAACAGCGAGCAATCAGCCCCAGCATTTT
>few|TRBJ2-1|TRBD1|TRBV3-1
CASSSRDRDNNEQFF
TGTGCCAGCAGCTCCCGGGACAGAGATAACAATGAGCAGTTCTTC
>few|TRBJ2-1|TRBD2|TRBV2
CAGTSGVYNEQFF
TGTGCCGGGACTAGCGGAGTCTACAATGAGCAGTTCTTC
>.|TRBJ1-5|.|TRBV7-2
CASSQEVTVGPQHF
TGTGCCAGCAGCCAAGAGGTGACTGTCGGGCCCCAGCATTTT
>.|TRBJ2-3|TRBD2|TRBV4-1
CASSLVVAGDTQYF
TGCGCCAGCAGCCTCGTGGTAGCGGGGGATACGCAGTATTTT
>.|TRBJ1-1|.|TRBV11-2
CASSPRVRAFF
TGTGCCAGCAGCCCCAGGGTCAGGGCTTTCTTT
>many|TRBJ2-7|.|TRBV12-3/TRBV12-4
CASSLHGDGSSYEQYF
TGTGCCAGCAGTTTACATGGCGACGGTAGCTCCTACGAGCAGTACTTC
>.|TRBJ1-1|TRBD1|TRBV10-3
CAISPDRDTEAFF
TGTGCCATCAGTCCTGACAGGGACACTGAAGCTTTCTTT
>.|TRBJ1-1|.|TRBV12-3/TRBV12-4
CASSPHRVSNTEAFF
TGTGCCAGCAGTCCCCACAGGGTTTCGAACACTGAAGCTTTCTTT
>few|TRBJ2-2|TRBD2|TRBV6-1
CASSALAGVPGELFF
TGTGCCAGCAGCGCACTAGCGGGGGTCCCCGGGGAGCTGTTTTTT
>.|TRBJ2-2|.|TRBV4-2
CASSQDAGRGTGELFF
TGTGCCAGCAGCCAAGACGCAGGGAGAGGCACCGGGGAGCTGTTTTTT
>few|TRBJ2-5|.|TRBV7-2
CASSLRGVQYF
TGTGCCAGCAGCTTGAGGGGGGTCCAGTACTTC
>few|TRBJ1-2|TRBD1|TRBV5-1
CASSNDREGYTF
TGCGCCAGCAGCAACGACAGGGAGGGCTACACCTTC
>few|TRBJ2-2|TRBD2|TRBV27
CASSVLAVPGELFF
TGTGCCAGCAGCGTACTAGCGGTCCCCGGGGAGCTGTTTTTT
>few|TRBJ2-5|.|TRBV4-3
CASSLTHQETQYF
TGCGCCAGCAGTCTGACACACCAAGAGACCCAGTACTTC
>.|TRBJ1-6|.|TRBV15
CATSRAGTSPLHF
TGTGCCACCAGCAGAGCGGGAACTTCACCCCTCCACTTT
>.|TRBJ2-5|TRBD2|TRBV20-1
CSARRGVQETQYF
TGCAGTGCTAGGCGGGGGGTTCAAGAGACCCAGTACTTC
>.|TRBJ1-2|.|TRBV24-1
CATSDFWSNYGYTF
TGTGCCACCAGTGATTTCTGGAGTAACTATGGCTACACCTTC
>.|TRBJ1-2|.|TRBV16
CASSLTGPRNYGYTF
TGTGCCAGCAGCCTAACGGGGCCTCGCAACTATGGCTACACCTTC